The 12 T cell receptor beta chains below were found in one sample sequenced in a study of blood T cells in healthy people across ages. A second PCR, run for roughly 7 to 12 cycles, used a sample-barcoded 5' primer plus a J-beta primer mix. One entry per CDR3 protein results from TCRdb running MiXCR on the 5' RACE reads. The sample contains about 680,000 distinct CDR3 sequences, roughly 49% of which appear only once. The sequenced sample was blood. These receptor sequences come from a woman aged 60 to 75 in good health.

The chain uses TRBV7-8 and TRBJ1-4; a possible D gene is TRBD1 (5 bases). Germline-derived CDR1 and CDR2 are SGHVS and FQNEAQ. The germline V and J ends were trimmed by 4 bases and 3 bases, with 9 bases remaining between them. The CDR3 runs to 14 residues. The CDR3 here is CASSSGGSNEKLFF. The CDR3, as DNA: TGTGCCAGCAGCTCCGGGGGATCTAATGAAAAACTGTTTTTT. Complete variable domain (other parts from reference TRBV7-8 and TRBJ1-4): GAGVSQSPRYKVAKRGQDVALRCDPISGHVSLFWYQQALGQGPEFLTYFQNEAQLDKSGLPSDRFFAERPEGSVSTLKIQRTQQEDSAVYLCASSSGGSNEKLFFGSGTQLSVL.

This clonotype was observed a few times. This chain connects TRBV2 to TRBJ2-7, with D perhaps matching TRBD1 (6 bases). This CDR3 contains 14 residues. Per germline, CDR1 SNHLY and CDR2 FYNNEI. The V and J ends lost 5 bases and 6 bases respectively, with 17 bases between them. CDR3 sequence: CASSLDRRTSEQYF. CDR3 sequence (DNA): TGTGCCAGCAGTCTCGACAGGAGGACGAGCGAGCAGTACTTC.

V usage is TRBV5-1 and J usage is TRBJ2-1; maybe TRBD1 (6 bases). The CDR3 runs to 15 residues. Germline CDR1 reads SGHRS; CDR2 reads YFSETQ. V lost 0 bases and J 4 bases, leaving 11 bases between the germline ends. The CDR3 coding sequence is TGCGCCAGCAGCTTGGAGACAGGTATATACAATGAGCAGTTCTTC. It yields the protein CASSLETGIYNEQFF.

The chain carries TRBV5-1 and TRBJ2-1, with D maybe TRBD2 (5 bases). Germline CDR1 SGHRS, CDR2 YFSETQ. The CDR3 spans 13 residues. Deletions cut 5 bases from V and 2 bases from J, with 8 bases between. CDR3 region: CASSSVPYNEQFF. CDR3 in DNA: TGCGCCAGCAGTAGCGTCCCCTACAATGAGCAGTTCTTC.

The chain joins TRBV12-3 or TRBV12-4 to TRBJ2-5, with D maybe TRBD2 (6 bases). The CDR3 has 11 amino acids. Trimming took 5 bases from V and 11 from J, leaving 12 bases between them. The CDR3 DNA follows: TGTGCCAGCAGTATCGGACGGGGGCAGTACTTC. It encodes CASSIGRGQYF.

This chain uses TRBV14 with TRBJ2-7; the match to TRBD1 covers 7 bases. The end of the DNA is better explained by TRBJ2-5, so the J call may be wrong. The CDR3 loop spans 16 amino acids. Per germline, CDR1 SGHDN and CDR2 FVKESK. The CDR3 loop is CASSQETGLFRETQYF. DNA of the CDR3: TGTGCCAGCAGCCAAGAGACAGGGCTTTTTCGAGAGACCCAGTACTTC.

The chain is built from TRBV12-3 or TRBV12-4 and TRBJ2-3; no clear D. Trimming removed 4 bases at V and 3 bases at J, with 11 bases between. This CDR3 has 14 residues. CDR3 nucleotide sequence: TGTGCCAGCAGTTCAACGCTACGGACAGATACGCAGTATTTT. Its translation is CASSSTLRTDTQYF.

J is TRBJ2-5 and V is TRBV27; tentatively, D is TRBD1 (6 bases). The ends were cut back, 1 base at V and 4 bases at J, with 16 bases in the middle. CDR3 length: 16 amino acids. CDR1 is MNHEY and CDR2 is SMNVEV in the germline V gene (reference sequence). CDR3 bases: TGTGCCAGCAGTTTATGGGGGCGCACGGGGATAGAGACCCAGTACTTC. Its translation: CASSLWGRTGIETQYF.

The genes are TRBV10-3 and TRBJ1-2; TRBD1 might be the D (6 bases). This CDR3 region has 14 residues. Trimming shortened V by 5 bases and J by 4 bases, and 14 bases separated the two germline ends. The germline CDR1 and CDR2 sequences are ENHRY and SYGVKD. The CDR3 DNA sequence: TGTGCCATCAGTCCGGACAGCTTCTCCTATGGCTACACCTTC. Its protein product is CAISPDSFSYGYTF.

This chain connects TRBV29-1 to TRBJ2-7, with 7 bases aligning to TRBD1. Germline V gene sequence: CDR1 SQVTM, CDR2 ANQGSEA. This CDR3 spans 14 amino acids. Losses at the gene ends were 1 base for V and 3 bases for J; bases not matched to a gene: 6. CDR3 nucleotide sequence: TGCAGCGTTGAAGGTTCCGGGACAGACTACGAGCAGTACTTC. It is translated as CSVEGSGTDYEQYF.

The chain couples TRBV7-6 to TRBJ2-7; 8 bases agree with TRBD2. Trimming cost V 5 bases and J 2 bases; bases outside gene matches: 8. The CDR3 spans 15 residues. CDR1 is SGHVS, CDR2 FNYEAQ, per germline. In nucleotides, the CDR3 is TGTGCCAGCAGCCAAACTAGCGGCTTACCCTACGAGCAGTACTTC. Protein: CASSQTSGLPYEQYF.

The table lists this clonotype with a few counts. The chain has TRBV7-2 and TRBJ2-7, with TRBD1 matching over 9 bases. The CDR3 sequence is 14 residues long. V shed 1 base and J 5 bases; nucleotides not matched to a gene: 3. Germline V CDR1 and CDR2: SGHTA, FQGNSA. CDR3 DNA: TGTGCCAGCAGCTTAGGACAGGGGGTGGACGAGCAGTACTTC. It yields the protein CASSLGQGVDEQYF.